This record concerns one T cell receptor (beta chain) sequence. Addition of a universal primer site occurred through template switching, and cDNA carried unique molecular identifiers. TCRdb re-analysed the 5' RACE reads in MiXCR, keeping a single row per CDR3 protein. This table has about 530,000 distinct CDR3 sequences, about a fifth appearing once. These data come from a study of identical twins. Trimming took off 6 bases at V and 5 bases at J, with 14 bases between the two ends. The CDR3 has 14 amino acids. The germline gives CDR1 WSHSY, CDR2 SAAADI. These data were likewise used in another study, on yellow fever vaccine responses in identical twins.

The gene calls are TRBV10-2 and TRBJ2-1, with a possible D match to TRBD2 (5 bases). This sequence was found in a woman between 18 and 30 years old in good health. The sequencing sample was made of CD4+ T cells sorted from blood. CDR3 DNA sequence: TGCGCCAGCAGAGATAGGGCGGGTGACAATGAGCAGTTCTTC. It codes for CASRDRAGDNEQFF.